One and the same sample provided the 28 T cell receptor beta chains below, sequenced in a study of neurological immune-mediated disorders. TCRdb re-called the 5' RACE reads with MiXCR, one entry per CDR3 protein. Here the sample spans about 52,000 distinct CDR3 sequences, roughly 4% being singletons. The specimen sequenced was PBMCs. The receptors shown here come from a man in his thirties or forties with multiple sclerosis.

This clonotype was observed at least ten times. V is TRBV28 and J is TRBJ1-1; no clear D gene. Germline CDR1 MDHEN, CDR2 SYDVKM. CDR3 length: 15 amino acids. V lost 7 bases, J lost 5 bases, and 20 bases lay in between. The CDR3 DNA sequence: TGTGCCAGCACCCCAGGTCCCCCGAGGGCGACTGAAGCTTTCTTT. It codes for CASTPGPPRATEAFF.

This clonotype came up many times. The rearrangement uses TRBV3-1 and TRBJ2-3; perhaps TRBD2 as D (6 bases). The V end lost 1 base, the J end lost 3 bases, and 14 bases lay between the germline ends. This CDR3 is built from 16 residues. Per germline, CDR1 LGHDT and CDR2 YNNKEL (reference sequence). CDR3 region: CASSQVYGSGTDTQYF. For the CDR3, the DNA is TGTGCCAGCAGCCAAGTGTACGGGAGTGGGACAGATACGCAGTATTTT.

This clonotype was counted many times. The chain couples TRBV29-1 to TRBJ2-7; 9 bases line up with TRBD2. CDR1 and CDR2 (germline): SQVTM, ANQGSEA. The CDR3 covers 13 residues. CDR3 in DNA: TGCGGTGGGGGCGGGAGGGCCCCCTACGAGCAGTACTTC. It yields the protein CGGGGRAPYEQYF.

The gene calls are TRBV3-1 and TRBJ2-1; the match to TRBD2 covers 13 bases. The junction had 7 bases not matched to a gene; V was cut back by 3 bases and J by 5 bases. This CDR3 contains 17 residues. CDR1 is LGHDT and CDR2 is YNNKEL in the germline V gene (reference sequence). The CDR3: CASSHLTGTSGDNEQFF. DNA of the CDR3: TGTGCCAGCAGCCATTTGACCGGGACTAGCGGGGACAATGAGCAGTTCTTC.

This clonotype has a count of ten or more. DNA of the CDR3: TGTGCCAGCAGTTCTGGACAGGGCAATCAGCCCCAGCATTTT. This encodes CASSSGQGNQPQHF. This chain connects TRBV2 to TRBJ1-5; 7 nucleotides line up with TRBD1. The CDR3 covers 14 residues. V gave up 5 bases and J gave up 2 bases; unmatched junction bases: 3. Germline loops: CDR1 SNHLY, CDR2 FYNNEI. Complete variable domain (other parts from reference TRBV2 and TRBJ1-5): EPEVTQTPSHQVTQMGQEVILRCVPISNHLYFYWYRQILGQKVEFLVSFYNNEISEKSEIFDDQFSVERPDGSNFTLKIRSTKLEDSAMYFCASSSGQGNQPQHFGDGTRLSIL.

This clonotype has ten or more counts. The chain combines TRBV9 with TRBJ2-7; 7 nucleotides align to TRBD1. CDR1 and CDR2 from the germline V gene are SGDLS and YYNGEE. J gave up 2 bases and V 3 bases, and 8 bases lay outside the gene matches. This CDR3 is built from 15 residues. The CDR3 is CASSASPGTAYEQYF. DNA for the CDR3: TGTGCCAGCAGCGCCTCACCCGGGACAGCCTACGAGCAGTACTTC. Full variable domain (missing parts from reference TRBV9 and TRBJ2-7): DSGVTQTPKHLITATGQRVTLRCSPRSGDLSVYWYQQSLDQGLQFLIQYYNGEERAKGNILERFSAQQFPDLHSELNLSSLELGDSALYFCASSASPGTAYEQYFGPGTRLTVT.

This clonotype has ten or more counts. V is TRBV20-1 and J is TRBJ2-7; D unclear. The V gene's germline CDR1 is DFQATT and CDR2 SNEGSKA (reference sequence). The CDR3 runs to 12 residues. The V and J ends lost 3 bases and 3 bases respectively, with 9 bases between them. The CDR3 spells CSASPTDYEQYF. As DNA, the CDR3 is TGCAGTGCTAGCCCCACGGACTACGAGCAGTACTTC.

This clonotype was seen many times. The rearrangement uses TRBV3-1 and TRBJ2-7; 9 nucleotides align to TRBD1. Trimming cost V 2 bases and J 7 bases; bases outside gene matches: 12. This CDR3 comprises 16 residues. Germline assignment: CDR1 LGHDT and CDR2 YNNKEL (reference sequence). The chain's CDR3 is CASSQPSTGGSGEQYF. CDR3 DNA: TGTGCCAGCAGCCAACCCTCAACAGGGGGCTCCGGAGAGCAGTACTTC.

This chain connects TRBV7-6 to TRBJ2-1; TRBD2 matches at 7 bases. The CDR3 loop spans 15 amino acids. Germline CDR1 and CDR2: SGHVS and FNYEAQ. V lost 3 bases and J lost 4; bases outside the gene matches: 6. The CDR3, as DNA: TGTGCCAGCAGCTTCTGGGAGGGGATGTACAATGAGCAGTTCTTC. It specifies CASSFWEGMYNEQFF. The whole variable domain, remainder taken from reference TRBV7-6 and TRBJ2-1, is GAGVSQSPRYKVTKRGQDVALRCDPISGHVSLYWYRQALGQGPEFLTYFNYEAQQDKSGLPNDRFSAERPEGSISTLTIQRTEQRDSAMYRCASSFWEGMYNEQFFGPGTRLTVL.

This clonotype was observed many times. The chain combines TRBV18 with TRBJ2-5; no firm D call. Germline values: CDR1 KGHSH, CDR2 LQKENI. V was clipped by 3 bases and J by 1 base, with 6 bases between them. The CDR3 consists of 13 residues. The CDR3 loop reads CASSPTRQETQYF. In DNA form, the CDR3 reads TGTGCCAGCTCACCGACTCGCCAAGAGACCCAGTACTTC.

This clonotype appeared many times. The J gene is TRBJ2-4, the V gene TRBV20-1, with TRBD2 matching over 11 bases. The V gene's germline CDR1 is DFQATT and CDR2 SNEGSKA (reference sequence). V trimming: 1 base; J trimming: 9 bases; junction bases outside the gene matches: 11. This CDR3 region has 16 residues. The CDR3 spells CSARAPSGGTYRIQYF. CDR3 sequence (DNA): TGCAGTGCTAGAGCGCCTAGCGGGGGGACCTACCGCATTCAGTACTTC.

This clonotype was picked up many times. The chain employs TRBV4-2 and TRBJ2-1, with D possibly being TRBD2 (6 bases). The CDR3 sequence is 17 residues long. The ends were cut back, 2 bases at V and 2 bases at J, with 16 bases in the middle. Germline lookup yields CDR1 LGHNA and CDR2 YNFKEQ. The CDR3 region is CASSQPTGTQTYNEQFF. In nucleotides, the CDR3 is TGTGCCAGCAGCCAACCTACCGGGACTCAAACCTACAATGAGCAGTTCTTC.

Many counts were recorded for this clonotype. The rearrangement joins TRBV28 to TRBJ2-5; no clear D gene. Between the trimmed V and J ends, which lost 5 bases and 3 bases, there was a span of 4 bases. The V gene's germline CDR1 is MDHEN and CDR2 SYDVKM. The CDR3 is 11 residues long. The CDR3 bases are TGTGCCAGCAGTCATGAAGAGACCCAGTACTTC. It is translated as CASSHEETQYF.

In its sample, this clonotype was seen many times. The J gene is TRBJ2-5, the V gene TRBV20-1; tentatively, D is TRBD2 (6 bases). V was clipped by 4 bases and J by 4 bases, with 7 bases between them. The CDR3 has 11 residues. The V gene's germline CDR1 is DFQATT and CDR2 SNEGSKA (reference sequence). CDR3 loop: CSANSGETQYF. For the CDR3, the DNA is TGCAGTGCTAATAGCGGAGAGACCCAGTACTTC.

This clonotype was recorded many times. This chain links TRBV9 with TRBJ2-5, with 7 bases identical to TRBD2. Per germline, CDR1 SGDLS and CDR2 YYNGEE. V was clipped by 0 bases and J by 2 bases; unmatched bases: 4. The CDR3 extends over 15 amino acids. The CDR3 nucleotides are TGTGCCAGCAGCGTAGCTGGGGGACTACAAGAGACCCAGTACTTC. Its protein product is CASSVAGGLQETQYF. Variable domain in full (rest from reference TRBV9 and TRBJ2-5): DSGVTQTPKHLITATGQRVTLRCSPRSGDLSVYWYQQSLDQGLQFLIQYYNGEERAKGNILERFSAQQFPDLHSELNLSSLELGDSALYFCASSVAGGLQETQYFGPGTRLLVL.

In its sample, this clonotype was seen many times. The chain has TRBV20-1 and TRBJ2-1; 11 nucleotides agree with TRBD2. The CDR3 covers 13 residues. The V segment lost 2 bases and the J segment 9 bases; nucleotides outside the gene matches: 3. The V gene's germline CDR1 is DFQATT and CDR2 SNEGSKA (reference sequence). The DNA of the CDR3 is TGCAGTGCTAGAAATAGCGGGGGGGCTGAGCAGTTCTTC. It specifies CSARNSGGAEQFF.

This clonotype was seen more than once but under ten times. A much bigger clone sits one base away, suggesting this may be a read error. The chain employs TRBV28 and TRBJ2-1; TRBD1 or TRBD2 may be the D gene (5 bases each). The CDR3 is made up of 15 amino acids. V lost 1 base and J lost 8, with 15 bases in between. The germline gives CDR1 MDHEN, CDR2 SYDVKM. The DNA of the CDR3 is TGTGCCAGCAGTTTATTGGCTAGAGGGACCCATGAGCAGTTCTTC. It codes for CASSLLARGTHEQFF.

This clonotype has ten or more counts. This chain uses TRBV20-1 with TRBJ1-2, with D hard to call. V gave up 0 bases and J gave up 4 bases, with 12 bases separating them. CDR1 is DFQATT, CDR2 SNEGSKA, per germline (reference sequence). The CDR3 loop spans 14 amino acids. DNA for the CDR3: TGCAGTGCTAGAGATCGGGTGTCAAGCTATGGCTACACCTTC. Protein sequence: CSARDRVSSYGYTF.

By sample share, this clonotype is medium-sized. This chain joins TRBV12-3 or TRBV12-4 and TRBJ1-2; TRBD1 matches at 7 bases. The junction had 8 bases not matched to a gene; V was cut back by 5 bases and J by 5 bases. CDR3 length: 14 residues. In DNA, the CDR3 is TGTGCCAGCAGTAGACAGGGATTGGGGTATGGCTACACCTTC. Amino acid sequence: CASSRQGLGYGYTF.

In its sample, this clonotype was seen many times. The genes are TRBV7-2 and TRBJ1-2, with a tentative D call TRBD1 (5 bases). The germline V and J ends were trimmed by 6 bases and 4 bases, with 12 bases remaining between them. Per the germline V gene, CDR1 is SGHTA and CDR2 is FQGNSA. The CDR3 has 13 amino acids. The CDR3 DNA is TGTGCCAGCAGTTCAGACAGCATCTATGGCTACACCTTC. This gives the protein CASSSDSIYGYTF.

This clonotype came up many times. The chain links TRBV20-1 to TRBJ2-7; maybe TRBD2 (5 bases). Between the trimmed V and J ends, which lost 1 base and 4 bases, there was a span of 20 bases. Germline V lookup: CDR1 DFQATT, CDR2 SNEGSKA (reference sequence). This CDR3 spans 16 amino acids. The CDR3 coding sequence is TGCAGTGCTAGAGTACGGGGTGCGACCGCTAGATACGAGCAGTACTTC. As protein: CSARVRGATARYEQYF.

This clonotype came up many times. The chain recombines TRBV29-1 with TRBJ1-1; D is undetermined. Trimming cost V 7 bases and J 2 bases, with 11 bases left between them. This CDR3 has 12 residues. Germline-derived CDR1 and CDR2 are SQVTM and ANQGSEA. CDR3 loop: CSANDHNTEAFF. DNA for the CDR3: TGCAGCGCCAATGACCATAACACTGAAGCTTTCTTT.

The sample holds many counts of this clonotype. V gene TRBV20-1 combines with J gene TRBJ2-7, with D possibly being TRBD2 (5 bases). The CDR3 runs to 16 residues. CDR1 DFQATT and CDR2 SNEGSKA come from the germline V gene (reference sequence). V lost 0 bases and J lost 2, with 17 bases in between. CDR3 in DNA: TGCAGTGCTAGAGATCCAAGTCGGGGTAGAACCTACGAGCAGTACTTC. Translation: CSARDPSRGRTYEQYF.

The sample holds many counts of this clonotype. The genes are TRBV5-6 and TRBJ2-3, with no clear D. Germline V gene lookup returns CDR1 SGHDT and CDR2 YYEEEE. This CDR3 contains 17 residues. The V and J ends lost 4 bases and 6 bases respectively, with 24 bases between them. CDR3 protein: CASSPGPGPSVGDTQYF. The CDR3 DNA follows: TGTGCCAGCAGCCCCGGTCCGGGCCCATCTGTGGGGGATACGCAGTATTTT.

This clonotype was seen many times. The chain is built from TRBV18 and TRBJ1-3; 8 bases fit TRBD1. J was trimmed by 3 bases and V by 1 base; bases with no gene match: 2. Germline V gene lookup returns CDR1 KGHSH and CDR2 LQKENI. This CDR3 contains 15 residues. For the CDR3, the DNA is TGTGCCAGCTCACCACGACAGGGGTATGGAAACACCATATATTTT. Its protein is CASSPRQGYGNTIYF. Supplemented by reference TRBV18 and TRBJ1-3, the full variable domain reads NAGVMQNPRHLVRRRGQEARLRCSPMKGHSHVYWYRQLPEEGLKFMVYLQKENIIDESGMPKERFSAEFPKEGPSILRIQQVVRGDSAAYFCASSPRQGYGNTIYFGEGSWLTVV.

The chain is built from TRBV20-1 and TRBJ2-7, with D maybe TRBD1 (5 bases). Germline V gene data show CDR1 as DFQATT and CDR2 as SNEGSKA (reference sequence). Between the trimmed V and J ends, which lost 0 bases and 5 bases, there was a span of 14 bases. This CDR3 is 14 amino acids long. The CDR3 DNA is TGCAGTGCTAGAGATCCCGCAGGGCCCAACGAGCAGTACTTC. It translates to CSARDPAGPNEQYF.

This clonotype was counted many times. This chain connects TRBV5-1 to TRBJ1-3; 11 bases fit TRBD1. Germline V gene data show CDR1 as SGHRS and CDR2 as YFSETQ. This CDR3 contains 16 residues. The V and J ends lost 4 bases and 1 base, in that order; junction bases with no gene match: 4. CDR3 in DNA: TGCGCCAGCAGCACTGGACAGGGGGCATCTGGAAACACCATATATTTT. Protein product: CASSTGQGASGNTIYF.

Many counts were recorded for this clonotype. The chain has TRBV15 and TRBJ1-5, with D perhaps matching TRBD1 (5 bases). CDR1 and CDR2 (germline): LNHNV, YYDKDF (reference sequence). V was clipped by 9 bases and J by 3 bases, with 18 bases between them. The CDR3 consists of 15 residues. CDR3 nucleotides: TGTGCCACTTCCCTCGGGGCGGGCGACAATCAGCCCCAGCATTTT. Translation gives CATSLGAGDNQPQHF.